This T cell receptor (beta chain) is from a study of T cell responses to AZD1222 COVID-19 vaccine. Study-wide results and caveats: Females outnumbered males among donors, who were mostly white British; clonal diversity was possibly underestimated. Across spike, vaccine-associated CD4 TCRs were found, dominant at 160-218 and 743-854. Two AZD1222 administrations were followed by greater Spike-specific TCR breadth and depth.

This clone was found once. As yet, its antigen is unknown. Using immunoSEQ multiplex PCR, the repertoire was profiled, and TCRdb retains in-frame clones only, with some absent. The data hold 150,000 to 190,000 clones, with 75% to 90% observed a single time. Trimming left V 6 bases short and J 0 bases short, with 13 bases between. The CDR3 is 15 amino acids. Germline V gene data show CDR1 as ENHRY and CDR2 as SYGVKD. The gene calls are TRBV10-3 and TRBJ2-3; a possible D gene is TRBD1 (7 bases). This clonotype was obtained from an adult who received the AZD1222 COVID-19 vaccine. Sequenced material: peripheral blood, taken 28 days after the second AZD1222 dose. This CDR3 is CAISLRGESTDTQYF. CDR3 nucleotide sequence: TGTGCCATCAGCCTCAGGGGGGAGAGCACAGATACGCAGTATTTT.